The 21 T cell receptor beta chains listed next were all sequenced from one sample in a study of vaccination and CD4 T cells after COVID-19. Documented treatment: roughly ten-day PBMC culture with coronavirus spike peptide pools or control peptides (ViraFEST assay). Antigens for these TCRs are unknown. Oncomine TCR Beta short-read sequencing was applied to DNA from cultured CD4+ T cells. TCRdb ran MiXCR on the PCR reads and lists one entry per CDR3 protein. The top ten clones hold about 14% of a sample with about 13,000 distinct CDR3 sequences, approximately 52% of them seen once. The material sequenced was CD4+ T cells from blood, cultured in vitro. The receptor set was obtained from a human donor who had recovered from COVID-19.

The J gene is TRBJ2-6, the V gene TRBV7-3, with D possibly being TRBD1 or TRBD2 (5 bases each). The CDR3 has 19 residues. Germline lookup yields CDR1 SGHTA and CDR2 FQGTGA. Trimming shortened V by 8 bases and J by 0 bases, and 23 bases separated the two germline ends. The CDR3, as DNA: TGTGCCAGCTCCATAGGCCGGGACGCCACGAGCTCTGGGGCCAACGTCCTGACTTTC. It translates to CASSIGRDATSSGANVLTF.

The rearrangement uses TRBV20-1 and TRBJ2-7, with 7 bases that match TRBD2. Germline values: CDR1 DFQATT, CDR2 SNEGSKA (reference sequence). The length of the CDR3 is 12 residues. Germline trimming cut 4 bases from V and 7 bases from J; bases unmatched to any gene: 7. This chain's CDR3 is CSATSGGDEQYF. CDR3 nucleotides: TGCAGTGCTACCTCGGGGGGAGATGAGCAGTACTTC.

The genes are TRBV27 and TRBJ2-3; no definite D call. The CDR3 has 12 amino acids. V was cut by 4 bases and J by 2 bases, with 4 bases left in between. CDR1 and CDR2 (germline): MNHEY, SMNVEV (reference sequence). The CDR3 DNA reads TGTGCCAGCAGTTCATTCACAGATACGCAGTATTTT. It codes for CASSSFTDTQYF.

The CDR3 DNA reads TGTGCCAGCAGCGCATCCGGGACTAGCGGGGCAGATACGCAGTATTTT. Translating it yields CASSASGTSGADTQYF. The chain recombines TRBV6-4 with TRBJ2-3; TRBD2 agrees at 13 bases. The germline V gene encodes CDR1 MRHNA and CDR2 SNTAGT. With 6 bases clipped from V and 4 bases from J, the junction kept 7 bases outside the gene matches. The length of the CDR3 is 16 residues.

This clonotype has a handful of counts. The CDR3 region is CSAAPGTSVRDTQYF. DNA of the CDR3: TGCAGTGCCGCCCCCGGGACTAGCGTCCGGGATACGCAGTATTTT. V is TRBV20-1 and J is TRBJ2-3; 10 bases line up with TRBD2. Trimming took 6 bases from V and 6 from J; bases not matched to a gene: 12. Germline loops: CDR1 DFQATT, CDR2 SNEGSKA (reference sequence). This CDR3 spans 15 amino acids.

The chain employs TRBV20-1 and TRBJ2-2; 9 positions match TRBD2. The CDR3 is 16 residues long. V lost 1 base and J lost 7; bases outside the gene matches: 10. From germline, CDR1 is DFQATT and CDR2 SNEGSKA (reference sequence). Here the CDR3 reads CSARGGWLAGVGELFF. Written as DNA, the CDR3 is TGCAGTGCTAGAGGAGGCTGGTTAGCGGGAGTCGGGGAGCTGTTTTTT.

The CDR3: CASSRGAPEQFF. As DNA, the CDR3 is TGTGCCAGCAGCAGGGGGGCGCCAGAGCAGTTCTTC. The J gene is TRBJ2-1, the V gene TRBV7-2; D tentatively fits TRBD1 or TRBD2 (6 bases each). The CDR3 covers 12 residues. Deletions cut 5 bases from V and 10 bases from J, with 12 bases between. Germline V CDR1 and CDR2: SGHTA, FQGNSA.

The CDR3 bases are TGTGCCAGCAGCTTTGAGGGGGCAGATACGCAGTATTTT. Its protein product is CASSFEGADTQYF. The V and J genes are TRBV11-2 and TRBJ2-3; D possibly corresponds to TRBD1 (6 bases). This CDR3 spans 13 amino acids. Trimming pared 3 bases from V and 4 bases from J, leaving 8 bases between. Germline lookup yields CDR1 SGHAT and CDR2 FQNNGV.

By its share, this clonotype is medium-sized (0.01 to 0.1%). CDR3 residues: CASSFARGGNQPQHF. The CDR3 bases are TGTGCCAGCAGTTTCGCTAGGGGGGGCAATCAGCCCCAGCATTTT. V usage is TRBV28 and J usage is TRBJ1-5, with D possibly matching TRBD1 (6 bases). The CDR3 has 15 residues. V was shortened by 3 bases and J by 2 bases, with 11 bases between the two germline ends. The germline CDR1 and CDR2 sequences are MDHEN and SYDVKM.

This chain connects TRBV24-1 to TRBJ2-5; 7 nucleotides line up with TRBD2. Germline V lookup: CDR1 KGHDR, CDR2 SFDVKD. V lost 4 bases, J lost 5 bases, and 12 bases stayed unmatched. The CDR3 contains 16 residues. The CDR3 protein is CATSDSIAGGQETQYF. CDR3 DNA sequence: TGTGCCACCAGTGACTCAATAGCGGGTGGGCAGGAGACCCAGTACTTC.

This rearrangement joins TRBV2 to TRBJ2-1, with TRBD2 matching 10 bases. The CDR3 consists of 15 residues. Germline V gene lookup returns CDR1 SNHLY and CDR2 FYNNEI. Losses at the gene ends were 3 bases for V and 8 bases for J; bases not matched to a gene: 7. In DNA, the CDR3 is TGTGCCAGCAGTGAGTTGGCTAGCGGGAGATATGAGCAGTTCTTC. It encodes CASSELASGRYEQFF.

The rearrangement uses TRBV24-1 and TRBJ1-2; TRBD1 aligns across 11 bases. Germline V gives CDR1 KGHDR, CDR2 SFDVKD. CDR3 length equals 15 residues. V trimming: 8 bases; J trimming: 4 bases; junction bases outside the gene matches: 8. The CDR3 sequence: CATTRTGGGFYGYTF. The DNA for the CDR3 is TGTGCCACCACCCGGACAGGGGGCGGTTTCTATGGCTACACCTTC.

Remarks on this clonotype: A junction end diverges from the germline sequence, so it may reflect a read error. The V call is TRBV7-9, the J call TRBJ2-5; 9 bases line up with TRBD2. Germline V gene data show CDR1 as SEHNR and CDR2 as FQNEAQ (reference sequence). There are 15 residues in the CDR3. CDR3 amino acids: CVSSLALAGSETQYF. The DNA of the CDR3 is TGTGTCAGCAGCTTAGCCCTAGCGGGATCTGAGACCCAGTACTTC.

The rearrangement uses TRBV20-1 and TRBJ1-1, with 7 bases matching TRBD1. Trimming cost V 5 bases and J 4 bases; bases outside gene matches: 7. Germline loops: CDR1 DFQATT, CDR2 SNEGSKA (reference sequence). This CDR3 has 13 amino acids. CDR3 sequence: CSASRQGGTEAFF. The CDR3 DNA reads TGCAGTGCTTCCCGACAGGGCGGCACTGAAGCTTTCTTT.

The rearrangement joins TRBV7-2 to TRBJ2-1; 9 nucleotides align to TRBD2. Germline V lookup: CDR1 SGHTA, CDR2 FQGNSA. The V gene end was trimmed by 1 base and the J gene end by 2 bases; junction bases not matched to a gene: 0. This CDR3 has 15 amino acids. This chain's CDR3 is CASSLERGAYNEQFF. In nucleotides, the CDR3 is TGTGCCAGCAGCTTAGAGCGGGGGGCCTACAATGAGCAGTTCTTC.

The chain links TRBV7-7 to TRBJ2-2; D call uncertain. The germline gives CDR1 SSHAT, CDR2 FNYEAQ (reference sequence). V was clipped by 4 bases and J by 7 bases, with 7 bases between them. The CDR3 contains 12 residues. CDR3 in amino acids: CASSSLFGELFF. CDR3 coding DNA: TGTGCCAGCAGCTCCCTCTTCGGGGAGCTGTTTTTT.

V and J are TRBV20-1 and TRBJ1-5, with 10 bases that match TRBD1. Germline values: CDR1 DFQATT, CDR2 SNEGSKA (reference sequence). The CDR3 spans 14 residues. The ends lost 7 bases at V and 2 bases at J; junction bases unmatched: 5. For the CDR3, the DNA is TGCAGTGGACAGACAGGGGGCGGCAATCAGCCCCAGCATTTT. Its translation is CSGQTGGGNQPQHF.

The genes are TRBV2 and TRBJ1-2; weak D call: TRBD1 (6 bases). Germline values: CDR1 SNHLY, CDR2 FYNNEI. V lost 7 bases to trimming and J lost 4 bases, with 13 bases between them. The CDR3 length is 13 residues. The CDR3, as DNA: TGTGCCAGCACCTCGGGGGGGGCCTATGGCTACACCTTC. This sequence encodes CASTSGGAYGYTF. The full variable domain, its missing parts supplied by reference TRBV2 and TRBJ1-2, is EPEVTQTPSHQVTQMGQEVILRCVPISNHLYFYWYRQILGQKVEFLVSFYNNEISEKSEIFDDQFSVERPDGSNFTLKIRSTKLEDSAMYFCASTSGGAYGYTFGSGTRLTVV.

This chain links TRBV27 with TRBJ1-2; TRBD1 is a possible D gene (5 bases). V was clipped by 0 bases and J by 3 bases, with 8 bases between them. Germline assignment: CDR1 MNHEY and CDR2 SMNVEV (reference sequence). CDR3 length equals 14 residues. CDR3 sequence: CASSLSRGDYGYTF. CDR3 coding DNA: TGTGCCAGCAGTTTATCACGGGGGGACTATGGCTACACCTTC.

For the CDR3, the DNA is TGTGCCAGCAGTTCGGGGGGGGGCGGGAGTTCGGTGACCCAGTACTTC. It translates to CASSSGGGGSSVTQYF. V usage is TRBV6-2 or TRBV6-3 and J usage is TRBJ2-5, with 8 bases lining up with TRBD2. Germline CDR1 and CDR2: MNHEY and SVGEGT. Germline trimming cut 4 bases from V and 7 bases from J; bases unmatched to any gene: 14. The CDR3 loop spans 16 amino acids.

This chain joins TRBV28 and TRBJ2-3; D ambiguous. The CDR3 is 11 residues long. The V end was cut by 2 bases, the J end by 14 bases, with 11 bases between. Germline loops: CDR1 MDHEN, CDR2 SYDVKM. The CDR3 reads CASSLRRSRYF. CDR3 sequence (DNA): TGTGCCAGCAGTTTACGGCGGTCTCGGTATTTT.